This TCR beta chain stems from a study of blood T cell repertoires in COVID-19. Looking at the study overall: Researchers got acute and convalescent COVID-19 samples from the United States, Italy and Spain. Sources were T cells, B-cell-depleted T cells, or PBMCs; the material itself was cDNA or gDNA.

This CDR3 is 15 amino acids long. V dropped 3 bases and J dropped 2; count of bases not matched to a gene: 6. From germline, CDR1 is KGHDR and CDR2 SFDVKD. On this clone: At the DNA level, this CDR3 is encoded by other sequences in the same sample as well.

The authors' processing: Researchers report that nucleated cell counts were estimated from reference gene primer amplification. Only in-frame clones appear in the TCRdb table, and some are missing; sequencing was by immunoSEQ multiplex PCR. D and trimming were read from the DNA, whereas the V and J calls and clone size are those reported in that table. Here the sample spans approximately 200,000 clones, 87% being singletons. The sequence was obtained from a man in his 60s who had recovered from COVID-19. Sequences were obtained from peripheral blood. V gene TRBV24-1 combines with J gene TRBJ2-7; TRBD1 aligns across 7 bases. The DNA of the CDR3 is TGTGCCACCAGTGATCCCCGGACAGGTACCTACGAGCAGTACTTC. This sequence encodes CATSDPRTGTYEQYF.